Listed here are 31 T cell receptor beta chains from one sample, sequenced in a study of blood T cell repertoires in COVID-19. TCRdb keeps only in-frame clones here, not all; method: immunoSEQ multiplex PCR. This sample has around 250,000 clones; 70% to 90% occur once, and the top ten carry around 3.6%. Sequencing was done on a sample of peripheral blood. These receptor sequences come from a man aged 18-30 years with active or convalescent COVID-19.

Here the CDR3 DNA reads TGTGCCATCAGTCCCGATGGGCGGGGCCGCTCTGGGGCCAACGTCCTGACTTTC. Translated, it gives CAISPDGRGRSGANVLTF. The genes are TRBV10-3 and TRBJ2-6; tentatively, D is TRBD2 (6 bases). The ends were cut back, 5 bases at V and 0 bases at J, with 17 bases in the middle. The CDR3 consists of 18 residues. Germline CDR1 is ENHRY and CDR2 is SYGVKD.

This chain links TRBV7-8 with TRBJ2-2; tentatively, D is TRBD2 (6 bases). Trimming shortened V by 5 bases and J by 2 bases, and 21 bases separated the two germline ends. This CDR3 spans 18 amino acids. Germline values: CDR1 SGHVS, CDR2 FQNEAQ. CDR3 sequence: CASSIRRGAAANTGELFF. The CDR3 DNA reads TGTGCCAGCAGCATCCGACGCGGGGCGGCGGCAAACACCGGGGAGCTGTTTTTT.

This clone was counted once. CDR3 protein: CASSLSDRGGTQYF. CDR3 sequence (DNA): TGTGCCAGCAGTTTATCTGACAGGGGCGGGACCCAGTACTTC. V usage is TRBV28 and J usage is TRBJ2-5; the match to TRBD1 covers 8 bases. The V gene's germline CDR1 is MDHEN and CDR2 SYDVKM. The CDR3 is 14 residues long. V was clipped by 1 base and J by 7 bases; unmatched bases: 5.

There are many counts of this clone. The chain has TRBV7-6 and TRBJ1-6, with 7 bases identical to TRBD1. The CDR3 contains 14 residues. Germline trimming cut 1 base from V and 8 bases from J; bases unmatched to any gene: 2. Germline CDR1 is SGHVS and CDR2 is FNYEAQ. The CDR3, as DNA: TGTGCCAGCAGCTTAGGAACAGGGGATTCACCCCTCCACTTT. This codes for CASSLGTGDSPLHF.

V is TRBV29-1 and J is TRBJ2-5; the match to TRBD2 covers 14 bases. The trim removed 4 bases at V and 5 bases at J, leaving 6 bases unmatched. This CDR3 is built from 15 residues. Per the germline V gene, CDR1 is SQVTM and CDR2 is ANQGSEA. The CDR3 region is CSVAPGTSGGETQYF. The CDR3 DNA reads TGCAGCGTTGCCCCCGGGACTAGCGGGGGTGAGACCCAGTACTTC.

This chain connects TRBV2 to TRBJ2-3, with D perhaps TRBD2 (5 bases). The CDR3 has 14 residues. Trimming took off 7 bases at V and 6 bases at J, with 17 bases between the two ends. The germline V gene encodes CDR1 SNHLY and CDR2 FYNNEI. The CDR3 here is CASTQATTRDTQYF. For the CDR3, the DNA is TGTGCCAGCACTCAGGCGACTACAAGGGATACGCAGTATTTT.

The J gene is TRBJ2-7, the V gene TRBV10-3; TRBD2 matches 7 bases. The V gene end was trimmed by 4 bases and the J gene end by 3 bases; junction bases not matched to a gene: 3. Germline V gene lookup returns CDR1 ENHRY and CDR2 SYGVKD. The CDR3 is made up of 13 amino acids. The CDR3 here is CAISARESYEQYF. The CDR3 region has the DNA TGTGCCATCAGTGCGCGGGAGAGCTACGAGCAGTACTTC.

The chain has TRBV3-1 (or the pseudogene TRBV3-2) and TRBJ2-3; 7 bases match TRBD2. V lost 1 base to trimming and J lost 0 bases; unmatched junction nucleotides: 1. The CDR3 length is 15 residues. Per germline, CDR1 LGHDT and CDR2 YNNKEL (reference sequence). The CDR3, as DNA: TGTGCCAGCAGCCAAGTTAGCGGGAGCACAGATACGCAGTATTTT. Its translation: CASSQVSGSTDTQYF.

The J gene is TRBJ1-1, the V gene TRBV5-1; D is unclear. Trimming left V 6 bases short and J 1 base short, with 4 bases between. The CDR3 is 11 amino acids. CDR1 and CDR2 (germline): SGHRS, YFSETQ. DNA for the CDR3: TGCGCCAGCACCGGGAACACTGAAGCTTTCTTT. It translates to CASTGNTEAFF.

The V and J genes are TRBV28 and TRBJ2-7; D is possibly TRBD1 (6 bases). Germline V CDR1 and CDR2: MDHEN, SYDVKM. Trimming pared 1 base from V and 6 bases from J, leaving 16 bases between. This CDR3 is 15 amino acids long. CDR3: CASSLSLSLGAEQYF. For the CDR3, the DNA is TGTGCCAGCAGTTTATCTTTGTCTTTGGGGGCCGAGCAGTACTTC.

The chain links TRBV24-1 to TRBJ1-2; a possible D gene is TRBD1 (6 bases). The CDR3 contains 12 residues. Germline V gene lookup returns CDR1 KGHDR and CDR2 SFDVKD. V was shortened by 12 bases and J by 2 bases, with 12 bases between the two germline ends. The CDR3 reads CASQGRNYGYTF. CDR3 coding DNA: TGTGCCTCACAGGGACGGAACTATGGCTACACCTTC.

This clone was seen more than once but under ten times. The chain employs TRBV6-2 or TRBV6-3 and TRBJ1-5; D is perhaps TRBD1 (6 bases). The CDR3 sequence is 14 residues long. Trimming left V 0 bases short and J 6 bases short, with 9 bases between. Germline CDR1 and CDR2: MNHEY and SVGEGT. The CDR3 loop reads CASSYSIGGQPQHF. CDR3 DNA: TGTGCCAGCAGTTACTCGATAGGGGGTCAGCCCCAGCATTTT.

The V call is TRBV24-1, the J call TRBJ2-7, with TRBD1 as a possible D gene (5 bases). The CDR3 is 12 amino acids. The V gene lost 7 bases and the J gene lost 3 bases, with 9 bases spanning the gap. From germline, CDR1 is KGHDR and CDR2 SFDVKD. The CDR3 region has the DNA TGTGCCACCAGAGGACAAGACTACGAGCAGTACTTC. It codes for CATRGQDYEQYF.

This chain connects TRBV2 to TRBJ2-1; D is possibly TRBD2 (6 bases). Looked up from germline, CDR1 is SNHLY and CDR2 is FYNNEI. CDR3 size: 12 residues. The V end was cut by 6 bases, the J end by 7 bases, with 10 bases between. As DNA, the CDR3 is TGTGCCAGCAGACTAGCCGAGAATGAGCAGTTCTTC. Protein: CASRLAENEQFF.

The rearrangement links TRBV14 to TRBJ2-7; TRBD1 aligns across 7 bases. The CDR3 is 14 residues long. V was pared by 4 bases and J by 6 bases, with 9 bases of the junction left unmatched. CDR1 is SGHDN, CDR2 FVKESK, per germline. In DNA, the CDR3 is TGTGCCAGCAGCCTCCGGGGACAGTGGCTCGAGCAGTACTTC. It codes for CASSLRGQWLEQYF. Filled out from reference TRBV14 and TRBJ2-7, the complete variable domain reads EAGVTQFPSHSVIEKGQTVTLRCDPISGHDNLYWYRRVMGKEIKFLLHFVKESKQDESGMPNNRFLAERTGGTYSTLKVQPAELEDSGVYFCASSLRGQWLEQYFGPGTRLTVT.

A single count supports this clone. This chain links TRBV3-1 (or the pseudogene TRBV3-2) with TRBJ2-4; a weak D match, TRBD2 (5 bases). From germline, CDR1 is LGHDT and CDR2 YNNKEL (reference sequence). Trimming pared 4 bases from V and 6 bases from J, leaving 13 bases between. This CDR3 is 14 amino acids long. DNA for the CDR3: TGTGCCAGCAGCCTCAACCTCGCGGGAAACATTCAGTACTTC. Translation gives CASSLNLAGNIQYF.

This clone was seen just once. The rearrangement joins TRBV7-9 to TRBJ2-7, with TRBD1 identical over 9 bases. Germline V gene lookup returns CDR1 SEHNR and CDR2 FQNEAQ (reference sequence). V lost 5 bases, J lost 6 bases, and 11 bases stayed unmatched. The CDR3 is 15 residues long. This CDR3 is CASSPTDRGRGEQYF. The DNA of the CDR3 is TGTGCCAGCAGCCCGACTGACAGGGGGAGAGGCGAGCAGTACTTC.

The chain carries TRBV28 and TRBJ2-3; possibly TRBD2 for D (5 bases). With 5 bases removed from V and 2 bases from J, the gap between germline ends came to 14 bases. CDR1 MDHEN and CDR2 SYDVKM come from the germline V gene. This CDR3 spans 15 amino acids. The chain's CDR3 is CASSLWLEDTDTQYF. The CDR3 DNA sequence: TGTGCCAGCAGTCTCTGGTTGGAGGACACAGATACGCAGTATTTT.

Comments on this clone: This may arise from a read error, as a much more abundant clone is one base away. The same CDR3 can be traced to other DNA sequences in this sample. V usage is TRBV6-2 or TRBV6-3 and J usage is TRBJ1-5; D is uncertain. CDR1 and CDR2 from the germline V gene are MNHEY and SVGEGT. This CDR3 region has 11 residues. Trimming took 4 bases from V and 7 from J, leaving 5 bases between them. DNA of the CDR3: TGTGCCAGCAGTTCAGGCCAGCCCCAGCATTTT. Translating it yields CASSSGQPQHF.

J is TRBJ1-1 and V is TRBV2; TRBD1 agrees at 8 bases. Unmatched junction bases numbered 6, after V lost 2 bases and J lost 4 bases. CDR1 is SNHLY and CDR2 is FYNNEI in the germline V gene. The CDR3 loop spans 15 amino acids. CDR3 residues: CASSELGTGGTEAFF. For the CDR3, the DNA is TGTGCCAGCAGTGAACTGGGGACAGGCGGCACTGAAGCTTTCTTT.

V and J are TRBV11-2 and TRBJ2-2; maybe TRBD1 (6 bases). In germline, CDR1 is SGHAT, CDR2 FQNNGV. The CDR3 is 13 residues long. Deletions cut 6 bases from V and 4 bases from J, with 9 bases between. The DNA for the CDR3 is TGTGCCAGCAGTGGACAGAGCACCGGGGAGCTGTTTTTT. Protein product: CASSGQSTGELFF.

As DNA, the CDR3 is TGTGCCAGCAGTGAAGTTGGGACAGGTAACACTGAAGCTTTCTTT. It is translated as CASSEVGTGNTEAFF. The chain links TRBV6-1 to TRBJ1-1; TRBD1 matches at 8 bases. CDR1 is MNHNS and CDR2 is SASEGT in the germline V gene. The CDR3 runs 15 residues. V gave up 1 base and J gave up 2 bases; unmatched junction bases: 3.

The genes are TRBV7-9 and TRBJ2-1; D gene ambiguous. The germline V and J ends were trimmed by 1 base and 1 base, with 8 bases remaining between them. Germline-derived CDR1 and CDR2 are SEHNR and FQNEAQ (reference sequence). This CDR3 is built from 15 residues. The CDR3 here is CASSLGAISYNEQFF. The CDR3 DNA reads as TGTGCCAGCAGCTTAGGTGCTATTTCCTACAATGAGCAGTTCTTC.

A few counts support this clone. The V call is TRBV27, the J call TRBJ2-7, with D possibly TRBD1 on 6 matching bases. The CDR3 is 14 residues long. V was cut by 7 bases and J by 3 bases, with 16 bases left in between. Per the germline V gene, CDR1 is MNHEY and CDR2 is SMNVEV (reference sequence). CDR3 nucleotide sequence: TGTGCCAGCACCCCTGGGGGCAAACTCTACGAGCAGTACTTC. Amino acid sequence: CASTPGGKLYEQYF.

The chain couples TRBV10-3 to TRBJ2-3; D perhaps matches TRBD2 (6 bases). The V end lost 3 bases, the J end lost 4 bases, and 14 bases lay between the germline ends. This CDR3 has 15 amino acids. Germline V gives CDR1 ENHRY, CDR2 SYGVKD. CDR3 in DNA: TGTGCCATCAGTGAAGGCACTAGCCGTCCAGATACGCAGTATTTT. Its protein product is CAISEGTSRPDTQYF.

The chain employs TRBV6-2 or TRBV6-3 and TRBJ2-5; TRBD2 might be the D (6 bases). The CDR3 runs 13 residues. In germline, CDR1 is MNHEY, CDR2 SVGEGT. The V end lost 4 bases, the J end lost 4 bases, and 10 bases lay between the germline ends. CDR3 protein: CASSSRGGETQYF. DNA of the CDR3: TGTGCCAGCAGTTCGCGGGGCGGAGAGACCCAGTACTTC.

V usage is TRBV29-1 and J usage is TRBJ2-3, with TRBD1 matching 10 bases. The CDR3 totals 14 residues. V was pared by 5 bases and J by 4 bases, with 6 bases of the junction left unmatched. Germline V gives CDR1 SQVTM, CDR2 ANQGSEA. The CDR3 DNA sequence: TGCAGCGTTACCGGACAGGGGGGAGCAGATACGCAGTATTTT. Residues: CSVTGQGGADTQYF.

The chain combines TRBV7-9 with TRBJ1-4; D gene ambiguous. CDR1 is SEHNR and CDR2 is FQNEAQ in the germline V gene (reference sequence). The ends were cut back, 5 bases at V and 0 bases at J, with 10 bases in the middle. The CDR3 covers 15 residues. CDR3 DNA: TGTGCCAGCAGCCCAATACTTGCAACTAATGAAAAACTGTTTTTT. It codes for CASSPILATNEKLFF.

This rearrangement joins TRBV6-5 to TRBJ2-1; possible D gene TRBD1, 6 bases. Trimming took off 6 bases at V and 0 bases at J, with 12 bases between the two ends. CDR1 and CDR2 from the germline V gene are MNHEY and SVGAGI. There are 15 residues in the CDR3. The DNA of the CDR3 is TGTGCCAGCAGCGTCGGGACATTCTCCTACAATGAGCAGTTCTTC. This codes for CASSVGTFSYNEQFF.

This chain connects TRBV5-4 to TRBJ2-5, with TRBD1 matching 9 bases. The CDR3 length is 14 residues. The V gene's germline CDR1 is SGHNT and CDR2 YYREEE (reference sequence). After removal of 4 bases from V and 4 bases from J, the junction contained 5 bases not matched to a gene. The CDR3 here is CASSRQGEGETQYF. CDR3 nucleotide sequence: TGTGCCAGCAGCCGACAGGGGGAAGGAGAGACCCAGTACTTC.

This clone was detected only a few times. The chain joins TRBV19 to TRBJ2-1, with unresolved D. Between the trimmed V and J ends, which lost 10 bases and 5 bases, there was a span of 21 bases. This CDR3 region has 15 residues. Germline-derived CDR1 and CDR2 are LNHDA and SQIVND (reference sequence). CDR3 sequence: CATRPAYRTDNEQFF. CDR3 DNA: TGTGCCACCCGACCCGCCTACAGAACAGACAATGAGCAGTTCTTC.